These 20 T cell receptor beta chains share one sample of origin, sequenced in a study of a mutant IDH1 vaccine in newly diagnosed glioma. Time point defined: baseline, week 1 (first vaccination visit). Sample treatment: pre-vaccination baseline after standard-of-care therapy. Libraries were prepared by immunoSEQ multiplex PCR; TCRdb keeps only in-frame clonotypes and omits some of them. The sample shows 85,000 to 100,000 clones, around four fifths of them seen only once. The sample consisted of PBMCs, taken from a glioma patient treated with radiotherapy, temozolomide or both. The receptors here all came from a man in his forties with glioma.

V gene TRBV7-9 combines with J gene TRBJ1-1; D is uncertain. V gave up 2 bases and J gave up 11 bases, with 9 bases separating them. Germline V gives CDR1 SEHNR, CDR2 FQNEAQ (reference sequence). There are 11 residues in the CDR3. CDR3 sequence reads: CASSLPPLAFF. As DNA, the CDR3 is TGTGCCAGCAGCTTACCCCCGCTGGCTTTCTTT.

This clone appeared once. The V gene is TRBV10-2, the J gene TRBJ2-1, with D possibly matching TRBD2 (6 bases). The CDR3 contains 12 residues. Trimming took off 6 bases at V and 6 bases at J, with 9 bases between the two ends. Germline V gene data show CDR1 as WSHSY and CDR2 as SAAADI. CDR3 in DNA: TGCGCCAGCAGGCAGACTAGCAATGAGCAGTTCTTC. This encodes CASRQTSNEQFF.

The V gene is TRBV10-3, the J gene TRBJ1-1, with 11 bases identical to TRBD1. The germline gives CDR1 ENHRY, CDR2 SYGVKD. Germline trimming cut 6 bases from V and 6 bases from J; bases unmatched to any gene: 6. This CDR3 is built from 14 residues. CDR3 in amino acids: CAIRQGQGASEAFF. The CDR3, as DNA: TGTGCCATCAGACAAGGACAGGGGGCCTCTGAAGCTTTCTTT.

Here the CDR3 reads CASSGPGTPTSYEQYF. In DNA form, the CDR3 reads TGTGCCAGCAGTGGGCCCGGGACACCGACCTCCTACGAGCAGTACTTC. This rearrangement joins TRBV25-1 to TRBJ2-7; tentative D call: TRBD1 (6 bases). The CDR3 loop spans 16 amino acids. V was cut by 4 bases and J by 0 bases, with 16 bases left in between. Germline V gene data show CDR1 as MGHDK and CDR2 as SYGVNS.

The chain joins TRBV4-1 to TRBJ2-5, with 10 bases fitting TRBD2. This CDR3 spans 18 amino acids. The junction had 12 bases not matched to a gene; V was cut back by 3 bases and J by 2 bases. Per germline, CDR1 MGHRA and CDR2 YSYEKL. This CDR3 reads CASSHHSTGTSEQETQYF. CDR3 bases: TGCGCCAGCAGCCACCACTCTACCGGGACTAGCGAGCAAGAGACCCAGTACTTC.

The gene calls are TRBV6-6 and TRBJ2-7; D not certain. Looked up from germline, CDR1 is MNHNY and CDR2 is SVGAGI (reference sequence). The CDR3 has 11 amino acids. V lost 6 bases and J lost 5, with 8 bases in between. The CDR3 spells CASSVKDEQYF. The CDR3 region has the DNA TGTGCCAGCAGCGTTAAAGACGAGCAGTACTTC.

This sequence joins TRBV11-2 and TRBJ2-7; tentatively, D is TRBD2 (7 bases). This CDR3 region has 15 residues. The germline V and J ends were trimmed by 0 bases and 4 bases, with 13 bases remaining between them. From germline, CDR1 is SGHAT and CDR2 FQNNGV. The CDR3 DNA reads TGTGCCAGCAGCTTAGACAGGGGAGGGCGGTACGAGCAGTACTTC. It is translated as CASSLDRGGRYEQYF.

V and J are TRBV6-1 and TRBJ2-2; D unclear. The CDR3 has 15 amino acids. V was clipped by 7 bases and J by 4 bases, with 16 bases between them. CDR1 and CDR2 (germline): MNHNS, SASEGT. CDR3 protein: CASKGGEMGTGELFF. The CDR3 region has the DNA TGTGCCAGCAAAGGCGGCGAAATGGGCACCGGGGAGCTGTTTTTT.

This chain connects TRBV7-2 to TRBJ2-7; D remains ambiguous. CDR3 length: 13 residues. CDR1 is SGHTA, CDR2 FQGNSA, per germline. Between the trimmed V and J ends, which lost 4 bases and 4 bases, there was a span of 11 bases. CDR3 bases: TGTGCCAGCAGCTCCATCCCCCTTTACGAGCAGTACTTC. This sequence encodes CASSSIPLYEQYF. The full variable domain, with the rest looked up from reference TRBV7-2 and TRBJ2-7, is GAGVSQSPSNKVTEKGKDVELRCDPISGHTALYWYRQSLGQGLEFLIYFQGNSAPDKSGLPSDRFSAERTGGSVSTLTIQRTQQEDSAVYLCASSSIPLYEQYFGPGTRLTVT.

The rearrangement joins TRBV7-6 to TRBJ1-1; no definite D call. The CDR3 extends over 13 amino acids. Trimming took off 4 bases at V and 0 bases at J, with 6 bases between the two ends. The germline V gene has CDR1 SGHVS and CDR2 FNYEAQ. This CDR3 is CASSSSMNTEAFF. The DNA of the CDR3 is TGTGCCAGCAGCTCTTCTATGAACACTGAAGCTTTCTTT. Full variable domain (rest looked up from reference TRBV7-6 and TRBJ1-1): GAGVSQSPRYKVTKRGQDVALRCDPISGHVSLYWYRQALGQGPEFLTYFNYEAQQDKSGLPNDRFSAERPEGSISTLTIQRTEQRDSAMYRCASSSSMNTEAFFGQGTRLTVV.

V is TRBV5-4 and J is TRBJ1-6, with TRBD1 matching over 10 bases. The germline V gene has CDR1 SGHNT and CDR2 YYREEE (reference sequence). The CDR3 has 18 amino acids. The V segment lost 2 bases and the J segment 0 bases; nucleotides outside the gene matches: 5. The CDR3 spells CASSLGTGVSSYNSPLHF. Here the CDR3 DNA reads TGTGCCAGCAGCTTAGGGACAGGGGTTAGCTCCTATAATTCACCCCTCCACTTT.

The V call is TRBV6-6, the J call TRBJ1-6, with 9 bases aligning to TRBD1. V dropped 7 bases and J dropped 7; count of bases not matched to a gene: 8. Looked up from germline, CDR1 is MNHNY and CDR2 is SVGAGI (reference sequence). The CDR3 is made up of 15 amino acids. CDR3 nucleotides: TGTGCCAGCACCGCCCCCGGGACAGGGAATTCACCCCTCCACTTT. It specifies CASTAPGTGNSPLHF.

The chain has TRBV4-1 and TRBJ2-2, with a tentative D call TRBD2 (6 bases). V shed 0 bases and J shed 0 bases, with 11 bases lying between them. This CDR3 region has 17 residues. CDR1 is MGHRA, CDR2 YSYEKL, per germline. CDR3 residues: CASSQEEGSANTGELFF. The CDR3 region has the DNA TGCGCCAGCAGCCAAGAGGAGGGTTCCGCGAACACCGGGGAGCTGTTTTTT.

The genes are TRBV15 and TRBJ2-5; 7 bases fit TRBD1. The CDR3 sequence is 14 residues long. CDR1 LNHNV and CDR2 YYDKDF come from the germline V gene (reference sequence). The J segment lost 4 bases and the V segment lost 4 bases, leaving 6 bases of the junction unmatched. The CDR3 here is CATSTGQLGETQYF. CDR3 bases: TGTGCCACCAGCACGGGACAGTTGGGAGAGACCCAGTACTTC.

The V call is TRBV27, the J call TRBJ2-5; D is possibly TRBD1 (6 bases). CDR1 MNHEY and CDR2 SMNVEV come from the germline V gene (reference sequence). The V end was cut by 1 base, the J end by 2 bases, with 17 bases between. The CDR3 has 17 residues. The CDR3 sequence is CASSLYPAGVGQETQYF. CDR3 DNA: TGTGCCAGCAGTTTATACCCGGCAGGGGTGGGACAAGAGACCCAGTACTTC.

V gene TRBV7-2 combines with J gene TRBJ2-7; 11 bases match TRBD1. Per the germline V gene, CDR1 is SGHTA and CDR2 is FQGNSA. Unmatched junction bases numbered 5, after V lost 1 base and J lost 6 bases. The CDR3 sequence is 15 residues long. CDR3 sequence (DNA): TGTGCCAGCAGCTTAGGGACAGGGGGCGCCTTCGAGCAGTACTTC. This translates into CASSLGTGGAFEQYF.

This chain uses TRBV19 with TRBJ2-7; no clear D. The CDR3 totals 13 residues. The V gene's germline CDR1 is LNHDA and CDR2 SQIVND (reference sequence). Trimming removed 6 bases from V and 2 bases from J, with 11 bases in between. CDR3 nucleotide sequence: TGTGCCAGTAGCCTGGCTCCTACCTACGAGCAGTACTTC. This codes for CASSLAPTYEQYF.

The chain recombines TRBV30 with TRBJ2-7, with D perhaps matching TRBD1 (6 bases). With 3 bases removed from V and 2 bases from J, the gap between germline ends came to 11 bases. Germline V gene data show CDR1 as GTSNPN and CDR2 as SVGIG (reference sequence). The CDR3 runs 13 residues. The CDR3 nucleotides read TGTGCCTGGAGCAGGGGACCTCCCTACGAGCAGTACTTC. It specifies CAWSRGPPYEQYF.

Only one count was recorded for this clone. The gene calls are TRBV21-1 and TRBJ2-3. TRBV21-1 is given as a pseudogene. The CDR3 is 17 residues long. CDR3 protein: CASSPWGRQRSTDTQYF. The CDR3 nucleotides are TGTGCCAGCAGCCCTTGGGGTCGACAAAGGAGCACAGATACGCAGTATTTT.

The V gene is TRBV5-4, the J gene TRBJ1-4, with D perhaps TRBD1 (5 bases). With 0 bases removed from V and 0 bases from J, the gap between germline ends came to 12 bases. The CDR3 loop spans 17 amino acids. Germline V gene lookup returns CDR1 SGHNT and CDR2 YYREEE (reference sequence). The CDR3 here is CASSLGRVGATNEKLFF. The CDR3 region has the DNA TGTGCCAGCAGCTTGGGCAGGGTGGGAGCAACTAATGAAAAACTGTTTTTT. Combining the CDR3 with reference TRBV5-4 and TRBJ1-4 gives the whole variable domain ETGVTQSPTHLIKTRGQQVTLRCSSQSGHNTVSWYQQALGQGPQFIFQYYREEENGRGNFPPRFSGLQFPNYSSELNVNALELDDSALYLCASSLGRVGATNEKLFFGSGTQLSVL.